The 13 T cell receptor beta chains reported below all come from one sample, sequenced in a study of patients and donors after allogeneic stem cell transplantation. TCRdb ran MiXCR on the RT-PCR reads and lists one entry per CDR3 protein. The table lists about a million distinct CDR3 sequences, roughly 18% of them singletons. The sequenced sample was blood, either unsorted or a sorted T cell fraction (not recorded which). These receptors were obtained from a human donor who was either an allogeneic HSCT recipient or a stem cell or donor lymphocyte infusion donor (not recorded which). It is not recorded whose cells these are; they may come from a transplant donor.

The rearrangement joins TRBV3-1 to TRBJ1-2; D unclear. Deletions cut 4 bases from V and 10 bases from J, with 13 bases between. Per the germline V gene, CDR1 is LGHDT and CDR2 is YNNKEL (reference sequence). The CDR3 covers 12 residues. The CDR3 here is CASSLMKGYYTF. CDR3 DNA sequence: TGTGCCAGCAGCCTCATGAAAGGGTACTACACCTTC.

Here the CDR3 reads CASSRPQAGGFYEQYF. CDR3 DNA: TGTGCCAGCAGCCGGCCACAAGCGGGAGGATTCTACGAGCAGTACTTC. This chain connects TRBV7-9 to TRBJ2-7; the match to TRBD2 covers 9 bases. Per the germline V gene, CDR1 is SEHNR and CDR2 is FQNEAQ (reference sequence). The J segment lost 3 bases and the V segment lost 5 bases, leaving 11 bases of the junction unmatched. This CDR3 comprises 16 residues. Full variable domain (remainder filled in from reference TRBV7-9 and TRBJ2-7): DTGVSQNPRHKITKRGQNVTFRCDPISEHNRLYWYRQTLGQGPEFLTYFQNEAQLEKSRLLSDRFSAERPKGSFSTLEIQRTEQGDSAMYLCASSRPQAGGFYEQYFGPGTRLTVT.

The chain employs TRBV6-1 and TRBJ1-2; 8 nucleotides agree with TRBD1. Per the germline V gene, CDR1 is MNHNS and CDR2 is SASEGT. J lost 6 bases, V lost 6 bases, and 9 bases had no gene match. The CDR3 loop spans 14 amino acids. In DNA form, the CDR3 reads TGTGCCAGCAGAGACGGTTGGACAGGGAATGGCTACACCTTC. As protein: CASRDGWTGNGYTF.

The rearrangement uses TRBV20-1 and TRBJ2-3; 11 nucleotides agree with TRBD2. CDR3 length: 14 amino acids. Losses at the gene ends were 5 bases for V and 1 base for J; bases not matched to a gene: 2. From germline, CDR1 is DFQATT and CDR2 SNEGSKA (reference sequence). The CDR3 DNA is TGCAGTGCTCTTAGCGGGAGGGGCACAGATACGCAGTATTTT. Its translation: CSALSGRGTDTQYF.

The V and J genes are TRBV7-6 and TRBJ2-2; TRBD1 is a possible D gene (5 bases). V lost 6 bases and J lost 5, with 10 bases in between. Germline V gene sequence: CDR1 SGHVS, CDR2 FNYEAQ. This CDR3 contains 13 residues. The DNA for the CDR3 is TGTGCCAGCAGGCGGACAAGAACCGGGGAGCTGTTTTTT. It yields the protein CASRRTRTGELFF.

The chain has TRBV6-4 and TRBJ2-3; 10 nucleotides agree with TRBD2. The V gene's germline CDR1 is MRHNA and CDR2 SNTAGT. After removal of 2 bases from V and 2 bases from J, the junction contained 7 bases not matched to a gene. CDR3 length: 17 residues. CDR3 in amino acids: CASSDTPTSGFTDTQYF. The CDR3 DNA is TGTGCCAGCAGTGACACCCCGACTAGCGGGTTCACAGATACGCAGTATTTT.

The genes are TRBV20-1 and TRBJ2-3; a possible D gene is TRBD1 (5 bases). The CDR3 contains 15 residues. Germline V gene lookup returns CDR1 DFQATT and CDR2 SNEGSKA (reference sequence). Trimming removed 3 bases at V and 3 bases at J, with 16 bases between. Here the CDR3 DNA reads TGCAGTGCTAGTCCTGCAGGGATGGGAACAGATACGCAGTATTTT. Amino acids: CSASPAGMGTDTQYF.

This clonotype has just a few counts. The genes are TRBV10-3 and TRBJ2-2, with D perhaps TRBD2 (5 bases). V was shortened by 5 bases and J by 2 bases, with 15 bases between the two germline ends. Looked up from germline, CDR1 is ENHRY and CDR2 is SYGVKD. This CDR3 spans 16 amino acids. CDR3 nucleotide sequence: TGTGCCATCAGTAAATCGAGGGAGACTAACACCGGGGAGCTGTTTTTT. Translated, it gives CAISKSRETNTGELFF.

This clonotype was seen a handful of times. V is TRBV29-1 and J is TRBJ2-7; the D gene is possibly TRBD2 (5 bases). Germline V gene lookup returns CDR1 SQVTM and CDR2 ANQGSEA. The CDR3 is 17 amino acids. V was cut by 7 bases and J by 0 bases, with 25 bases left in between. The CDR3 bases are TGCAGCGCGGCGGGCAGGACCCTTGCTTTTGGCTCCTACGAGCAGTACTTC. This translates into CSAAGRTLAFGSYEQYF.

The rearrangement links TRBV5-6 to TRBJ1-1; no firm D call. CDR3 length: 15 amino acids. The germline gives CDR1 SGHDT, CDR2 YYEEEE. The germline V and J ends were trimmed by 4 bases and 1 base, with 14 bases remaining between them. The CDR3, as DNA: TGTGCCAGCAGCCAGCCGGGTGGACCGAACACTGAAGCTTTCTTT. The encoded protein is CASSQPGGPNTEAFF.

This clonotype was observed a few times. This sequence joins TRBV5-1 and TRBJ1-1; 7 bases match TRBD1. Germline lookup yields CDR1 SGHRS and CDR2 YFSETQ. The CDR3 runs to 12 residues. Losses at the gene ends were 8 bases for V and 10 bases for J; bases not matched to a gene: 11. In nucleotides, the CDR3 is TGCGCCAGGCCGGGACAGAGAATGGTAGCTTTCTTT. Its protein product is CARPGQRMVAFF.

This clonotype has only a few counts. The chain recombines TRBV11-3 with TRBJ1-1; D unclear. Germline CDR1 SGHNT, CDR2 YENEEA. The CDR3 is 14 amino acids. V was clipped by 0 bases and J by 3 bases, with 8 bases between them. CDR3 protein: CASSLESLYTEAFF. The CDR3 nucleotides read TGTGCCAGCAGCTTAGAGTCGTTATACACTGAAGCTTTCTTT. Together with reference TRBV11-3 and TRBJ1-1, the CDR3 gives the full variable domain: EAGVVQSPRYKIIEKKQPVAFWCNPISGHNTLYWYLQNLGQGPELLIRYENEEAVDDSQLPKDRFSAERLKGVDSTLKIQPAELGDSAVYLCASSLESLYTEAFFGQGTRLTVV.

This chain uses TRBV27 with TRBJ2-3, with 8 positions matching TRBD2. V was clipped by 5 bases and J by 7 bases; unmatched bases: 17. Per the germline V gene, CDR1 is MNHEY and CDR2 is SMNVEV (reference sequence). The CDR3 length is 17 residues. For the CDR3, the DNA is TGTGCCAGCAGTCCAAATGCCGGGACTAGTTCGCGCCATACGCAGTATTTT. Its translation is CASSPNAGTSSRHTQYF.